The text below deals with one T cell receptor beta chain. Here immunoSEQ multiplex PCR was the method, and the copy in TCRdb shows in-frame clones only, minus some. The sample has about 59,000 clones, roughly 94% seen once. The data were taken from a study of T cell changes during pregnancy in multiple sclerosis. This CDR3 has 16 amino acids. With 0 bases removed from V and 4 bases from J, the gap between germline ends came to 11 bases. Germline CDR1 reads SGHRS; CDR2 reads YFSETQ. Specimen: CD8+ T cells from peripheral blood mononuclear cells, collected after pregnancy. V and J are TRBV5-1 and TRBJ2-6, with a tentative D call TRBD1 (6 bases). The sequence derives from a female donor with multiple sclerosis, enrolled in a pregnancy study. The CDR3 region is CASSLGRGQGANVLTF. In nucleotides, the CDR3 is TGCGCCAGCAGCTTGGGTCGAGGACAGGGGGCCAACGTCCTGACTTTC.